The 5 T cell receptor beta chains reported below all come from one sample, sequenced in a study of cytomegalovirus exposure and HLA in healthy donors. PCR involved 60 Vbeta and 13 Jbeta primers. Produced via immunoSEQ multiplex PCR; TCRdb's table is partial and in-frame only. The data show about 200,000 clones, around 86% seen once. The sequenced sample consisted of PBMCs. The receptors stem from a woman aged 45-59 years in good health and CMV-seropositive.

This clone was observed a few times. The chain employs TRBV7-2 and TRBJ2-4, with TRBD2 matching over 7 bases. Germline V CDR1 and CDR2: SGHTA, FQGNSA. This CDR3 contains 16 residues. Trimming cost V 3 bases and J 6 bases; bases outside gene matches: 11. CDR3 in DNA: TGTGCCAGCAGCTTGGGGGGGAGAGTAGCGGGAAACATTCAGTACTTC. Protein: CASSLGGRVAGNIQYF.

The V and J genes are TRBV20-1 and TRBJ2-7; D possibly corresponds to TRBD2 (6 bases). This CDR3 contains 11 residues. The germline V gene has CDR1 DFQATT and CDR2 SNEGSKA (reference sequence). Deletions cut 5 bases from V and 7 bases from J, with 12 bases between. The CDR3 nucleotides are TGCAGTGCTCATTCCGGGACTGAGCAGTACTTC. Its protein product is CSAHSGTEQYF.

The genes are TRBV6-5 and TRBJ1-4, with TRBD1 as a possible D gene (6 bases). The V gene lost 1 base and the J gene lost 3 bases, with 9 bases spanning the gap. The germline V gene encodes CDR1 MNHEY and CDR2 SVGAGI. This CDR3 is 15 amino acids long. As DNA, the CDR3 is TGTGCCAGCAGTTACTTACAGGGTCCTAATGAAAAACTGTTTTTT. Translated, it gives CASSYLQGPNEKLFF.

J is TRBJ2-2 and V is TRBV15; 8 bases match TRBD2. The CDR3 has 16 amino acids. In germline, CDR1 is LNHNV, CDR2 YYDKDF (reference sequence). V lost 5 bases and J lost 0; bases outside the gene matches: 5. The CDR3 protein is CATSEGLAANTGELFF. CDR3 DNA: TGTGCCACCAGCGAAGGACTAGCAGCGAACACCGGGGAGCTGTTTTTT. Drawing the rest from reference TRBV15 and TRBJ2-2, the complete variable domain is DAMVIQNPRYQVTQFGKPVTLSCSQTLNHNVMYWYQQKSSQAPKLLFHYYDKDFNNEADTPDNFQSRRPNTSFCFLDIRSPGLGDTAMYLCATSEGLAANTGELFFGEGSRLTVL.

J is TRBJ2-7 and V is TRBV30, with TRBD1 identical over 9 bases. After removal of 1 base from V and 6 bases from J, the junction contained 10 bases not matched to a gene. The CDR3 has 15 amino acids. Germline V lookup: CDR1 GTSNPN, CDR2 SVGIG (reference sequence). As DNA, the CDR3 is TGTGCCTGGAGTGCCGGGGACAGGGAAATATCCGAGCAGTACTTC. This codes for CAWSAGDREISEQYF.